This T cell receptor (beta chain) is drawn from a study of graft-versus-host responses after intestinal transplantation. This CDR3 has 13 residues. J was trimmed by 7 bases and V by 5 bases; bases with no gene match: 3. The germline V gene has CDR1 GTSNPN and CDR2 SVGIG (reference sequence). Overall study results and limits: Elevated graft-versus-host to host-versus-graft clonal ratios in allografts were recorded for patients with graft-donor T cell macrochimerism.

Regarding this clone: Its antigen is unknown.

The assay was immunoSEQ multiplex PCR, and TCRdb's table has in-frame clones only and misses some. Seen here are about 19,000 clones, about four fifths observed once, and the top ten hold 1.5% to 2%. This TCR was recovered from a human patient who received an intestinal transplant, so some T cells may come from the graft donor. The material sequenced was PBMCs, taken 14 days after transplant. The chain carries TRBV30 and TRBJ1-6; 9 bases agree with TRBD1. CDR3 DNA: TGTGCCTGGGGGGACAGGGAAAATTCACCCCTCCACTTT. This sequence encodes CAWGDRENSPLHF.